Each of the 3 T cell receptor beta chains below was sequenced from the same sample in a study of shared clonotypes between healthy human individuals. Naive CD8 cells were CD45RO-negative, positively selected for CCR7, excluding terminally differentiated effector memory CD45RA+ cells. TCRdb's copy holds only in-frame clones and misses some; the assay was immunoSEQ multiplex PCR. The sample has about 2 million clones, about 94% seen once. Sample: naive CD8+ T cells sorted from blood. All receptors come from a man between 18 and 29 years old in good health.

The CDR3 nucleotides read TGCGCCAGCAGCTTGAATGGGAACCCAAATTCACCCCTCCACTTT. Translated: CASSLNGNPNSPLHF. The chain joins TRBV5-1 to TRBJ1-6, with no clear D. Germline CDR1 reads SGHRS; CDR2 reads YFSETQ. The V gene lost 1 base and the J gene lost 7 bases, with 12 bases spanning the gap. The CDR3 length is 15 residues.

The chain carries TRBV9 and TRBJ1-5; D possibly corresponds to TRBD1 (5 bases). Trimming shortened V by 0 bases and J by 5 bases, and 15 bases separated the two germline ends. CDR3 size: 16 residues. Germline lookup yields CDR1 SGDLS and CDR2 YYNGEE. The CDR3 DNA is TGTGCCAGCAGCGTAGTCAGGGAGAGGGGAGATCAGCCCCAGCATTTT. This sequence encodes CASSVVRERGDQPQHF.

The CDR3 nucleotides are TGCGCCAGCAGCCCGCGCCAGGACCCTCCGACCTACAATGAGCAGTTCTTC. The encoded protein is CASSPRQDPPTYNEQFF. The J gene is TRBJ2-1, the V gene TRBV4-1; D is uncertain. Germline V lookup: CDR1 MGHRA, CDR2 YSYEKL. V was trimmed by 4 bases and J by 2 bases, leaving 18 bases between them. The CDR3 runs 17 residues.